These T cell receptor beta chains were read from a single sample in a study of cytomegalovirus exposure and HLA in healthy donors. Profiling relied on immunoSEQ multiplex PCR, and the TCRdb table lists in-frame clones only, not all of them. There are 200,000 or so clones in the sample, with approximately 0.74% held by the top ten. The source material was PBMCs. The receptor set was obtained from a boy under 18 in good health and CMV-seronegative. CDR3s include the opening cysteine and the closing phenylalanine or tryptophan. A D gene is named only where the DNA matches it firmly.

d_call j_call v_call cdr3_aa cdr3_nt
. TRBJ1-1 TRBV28 CASVQIGNTEAFF TGTGCCAGCGTCCAAATCGGGAACACTGAAGCTTTCTTT
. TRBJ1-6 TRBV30 CAWSVSGVGSPLHF TGTGCCTGGAGTGTTTCAGGGGTCGGCTCACCCCTCCACTTT
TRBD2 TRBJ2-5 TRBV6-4 CASSESLAGGKQETQYF TGTGCCAGCAGTGAAAGTTTGGCGGGGGGGAAGCAAGAGACCCAGTACTTC
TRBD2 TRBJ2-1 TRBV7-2 CASSLDLRGGFDEQFF TGTGCCAGCAGCTTAGATTTGCGGGGGGGGTTCGATGAGCAGTTCTTC
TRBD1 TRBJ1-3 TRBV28 CASSSTGAGNTIYF TGTGCCAGCAGTTCTACAGGGGCTGGAAACACCATATATTTT
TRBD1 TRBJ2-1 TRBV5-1 CASSLNAGQVSPVNEQFF TGCGCCAGCAGCTTGAACGCGGGACAGGTCTCACCAGTCAATGAGCAGTTCTTC
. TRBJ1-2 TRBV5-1 CASSTGPDRGYTF TGCGCCAGCAGCACAGGGCCGGATCGAGGCTACACCTTC
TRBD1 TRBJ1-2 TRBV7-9 CASSSQGASLHGYTF TGTGCCAGCAGCTCCCAGGGGGCGAGCCTGCATGGCTACACCTTC
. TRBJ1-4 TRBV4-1 CASSQEAGTVDEKLFF TGCGCCAGCAGCCAAGAAGCAGGGACTGTCGATGAAAAACTGTTTTTT
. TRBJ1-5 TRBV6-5 CASSPRGNSNQPQHF TGTGCCAGCAGCCCTCGGGGGAATAGCAATCAGCCCCAGCATTTT
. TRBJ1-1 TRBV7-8 CASGPRANTEAFF TGTGCCAGCGGCCCCAGGGCGAACACTGAAGCTTTCTTT
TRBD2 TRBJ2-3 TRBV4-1 CASSQGPAGGIRTDTQYF TGCGCCAGCAGCCAAGGGCCAGCGGGAGGGATTCGCACAGATACGCAGTATTTT
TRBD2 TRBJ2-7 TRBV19 CASSMTSGGYEQYF TGTGCCAGTAGTATGACTAGCGGGGGTTACGAGCAGTACTTC
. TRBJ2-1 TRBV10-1 CASSGQYNEQFF TGCGCCAGCAGTGGACAATACAATGAGCAGTTCTTC
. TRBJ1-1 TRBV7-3 CASSLTGTVNTEAFF TGTGCCAGCAGCTTAACAGGGACTGTCAACACTGAAGCTTTCTTT
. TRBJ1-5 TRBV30 CAWSQRLNQPQHF TGTGCCTGGAGTCAACGGTTGAATCAGCCCCAGCATTTT
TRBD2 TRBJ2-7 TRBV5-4 CASSSRLSGGPPYEQYF TGTGCCAGCAGCTCGCGGCTGAGCGGGGGGCCTCCCTACGAGCAGTACTTC
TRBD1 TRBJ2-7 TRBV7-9 CASSLNRGYEQYF TGTGCCAGCAGCTTAAACAGGGGGTACGAGCAGTACTTC
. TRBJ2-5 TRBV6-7 CASRRHGETQYF TGTGCCAGCAGGCGACATGGGGAGACCCAGTACTTC
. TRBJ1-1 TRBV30 CAWSSQGNTEAFF TGTGCCTGGAGTAGTCAGGGCAACACTGAAGCTTTCTTT
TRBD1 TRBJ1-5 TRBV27 CASSSRQGVNQPQHF TGTGCCAGCAGTTCGAGACAGGGGGTAAATCAGCCCCAGCATTTT
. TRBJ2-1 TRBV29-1 CSVEPSFPYNEQFF TGCAGCGTTGAACCCTCCTTCCCCTACAATGAGCAGTTCTTC
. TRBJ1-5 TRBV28 CASSLTRGNNQPQHF TGTGCCAGCAGTTTAACTCGGGGTAACAATCAGCCCCAGCATTTT
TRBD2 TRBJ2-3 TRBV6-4 CASSLAGGDLDTQYF TGTGCCAGCAGTTTGGCGGGGGGGGATCTAGATACGCAGTATTTT
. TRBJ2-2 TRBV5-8 CASSWTQVSPTGELFF TGTGCCAGCAGCTGGACACAGGTGTCGCCCACCGGGGAGCTGTTTTTT
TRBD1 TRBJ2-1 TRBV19 CASSWDRQSYNEQFF TGTGCCAGTAGTTGGGACAGGCAGTCCTACAATGAGCAGTTCTTC
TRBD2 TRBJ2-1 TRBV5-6 CASSLEFSSGGAYNEQFF TGTGCCAGCAGCTTGGAATTTTCTAGCGGGGGTGCCTACAATGAGCAGTTCTTC
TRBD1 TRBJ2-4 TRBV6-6 CASSFLDREDENIQYF TGTGCCAGCAGTTTCCTGGACAGGGAGGACGAAAACATTCAGTACTTC
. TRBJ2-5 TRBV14 CASSQDLRPETQYF TGTGCCAGCAGCCAAGATCTCAGGCCAGAGACCCAGTACTTC
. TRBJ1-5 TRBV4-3 CASSQVPNQPQHF TGCGCCAGCAGCCAAGTTCCAAATCAGCCCCAGCATTTT
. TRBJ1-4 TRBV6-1 CASSDWTPNEKLFF TGTGCCAGCAGTGATTGGACACCTAATGAAAAACTGTTTTTT
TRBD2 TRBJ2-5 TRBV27 CATLSRTSGKGGETQYF TGTGCCACCCTGTCCCGGACTAGCGGGAAGGGTGGGGAGACCCAGTACTTC
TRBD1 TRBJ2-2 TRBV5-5 CASSSDREAGELFF TGTGCCAGCAGCTCGGACAGGGAGGCCGGGGAGCTGTTTTTT
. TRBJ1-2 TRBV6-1 CASSGGVRASYGYTF TGTGCCAGCAGTGGGGGGGTAAGGGCCTCCTATGGCTACACCTTC
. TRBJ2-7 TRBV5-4 CASSLMQSYEQYF TGTGCCAGCAGCTTGATGCAGTCCTACGAGCAGTACTTC
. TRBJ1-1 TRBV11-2 CASSLEIENTEAFF TGTGCCAGCAGCTTAGAGATAGAGAACACTGAAGCTTTCTTT
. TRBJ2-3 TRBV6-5 CASSYLGSADTQYF TGTGCCAGCAGTTACCTGGGGAGCGCAGATACGCAGTATTTT
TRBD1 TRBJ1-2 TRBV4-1 CASSQEEQGHYGYTF TGCGCCAGCAGCCAAGAGGAACAGGGGCACTATGGCTACACCTTC
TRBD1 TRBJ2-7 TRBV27 CASRTGTGVYEQYF TGTGCCAGCAGGACAGGGACAGGGGTCTACGAGCAGTACTTC
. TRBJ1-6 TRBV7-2 CASSYRLSGSPLHF TGTGCCAGCAGCTACCGGCTGTCGGGTTCACCCCTCCACTTT
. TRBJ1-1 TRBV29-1 CSVRWGGGNTEAFF TGCAGCGTTCGGTGGGGGGGAGGGAACACTGAAGCTTTCTTT
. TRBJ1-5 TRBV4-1 CASSQDPSGINRPQHF TGCGCCAGCAGCCAAGATCCCTCCGGGATCAATCGGCCCCAGCATTTT
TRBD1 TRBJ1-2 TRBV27 CASRHRQGIGYTF TGTGCCAGCAGGCACAGACAGGGGATAGGCTACACCTTC
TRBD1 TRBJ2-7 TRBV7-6 CASSLDRDLSYEQYF TGTGCCAGCAGCTTGGACAGGGACCTATCCTACGAGCAGTACTTC
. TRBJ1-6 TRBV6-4 CASSDSISGSPLHF TGTGCCAGCAGTGACTCTATTTCGGGTTCACCCCTCCACTTT